This TCR beta chain is drawn from a study of blood T cell repertoires in COVID-19. Study context: PBMCs, B-cell-depleted T cells, or T cells were the source of the cDNA or gDNA that made up the material.

Sequencing was performed with immunoSEQ multiplex PCR; in TCRdb, only in-frame clones are kept and a portion is missing. The sample carries approximately 140,000 clones, roughly four fifths recorded once. With 1 base removed from V and 1 base from J, the gap between germline ends came to 8 bases. This CDR3 contains 14 residues. Germline CDR1 is SGHRS and CDR2 is YFSETQ. This rearrangement joins TRBV5-1 to TRBJ2-5, with D perhaps matching TRBD1 (6 bases). This clonotype was sampled from a human donor in a cohort sampled during active COVID-19. The sample taken for sequencing was peripheral blood. CDR3 in amino acids: CASSLLDSQETQYF. CDR3 in DNA: TGCGCCAGCAGCTTGTTGGACAGCCAAGAGACCCAGTACTTC.